A single sample is the source of the 24 T cell receptor beta chains below, sequenced in a study of T-cell memory formation after mild COVID-19. From the 5' RACE reads, TCRdb called clonotypes with MiXCR, one entry per CDR3 protein. This sample has more than 300,000 distinct CDR3 sequences, with roughly 13% found just once. Sequencing was performed on PBMCs or a T cell subset sorted from them (not recorded which). The receptors stem from a young man who had mild COVID-19 (a few samples of this study predate the infection). Cell type and time point are not known.

The CDR3 coding sequence is TGTGCCAGCAGTCCCTATGACAGGGGGGACTACAATGAGCAGTTCTTC. It codes for CASSPYDRGDYNEQFF. The V call is TRBV12-3 or TRBV12-4, the J call TRBJ2-1; TRBD1 aligns across 9 bases. The CDR3 covers 16 residues. The junction had 8 bases not matched to a gene; V was cut back by 5 bases and J by 3 bases.

This clonotype occurred many times. This chain's CDR3 is CASSFTGARRAFF. The CDR3 DNA reads as TGTGCCAGCAGTTTTACAGGGGCCCGGAGAGCTTTCTTT. V usage is TRBV12-3 or TRBV12-4 and J usage is TRBJ1-1, with 7 bases lining up with TRBD1. V trimming: 3 bases; J trimming: 10 bases; junction bases outside the gene matches: 8. This CDR3 spans 13 amino acids.

This clonotype was seen repeatedly, ten times or more. The chain carries TRBV3-1 and TRBJ2-5, with 11 bases aligning to TRBD2. This CDR3 is 16 amino acids long. Germline trimming cut 4 bases from V and 4 bases from J; bases unmatched to any gene: 8. Germline CDR1 is LGHDT and CDR2 is YNNKEL (reference sequence). In nucleotides, the CDR3 is TGTGCCAGCAGCCCAGGAGGACTAGCGGGCAGAGAGACCCAGTACTTC. This encodes CASSPGGLAGRETQYF.

This chain connects TRBV11-2 to TRBJ2-5; D might be TRBD2 (7 bases). The CDR3 length is 17 residues. CDR1 and CDR2 from the germline V gene are SGHAT and FQNNGV. V dropped 0 bases and J dropped 0 bases, with 14 bases sitting between them. CDR3 DNA sequence: TGTGCCAGCAGCTTAGATCCGGGGGGCCGGTACCAAGAGACCCAGTACTTC. Encoded protein: CASSLDPGGRYQETQYF.

The chain is built from TRBV7-6 and TRBJ1-5; weak D call: TRBD1 (5 bases). Germline V gives CDR1 SGHVS, CDR2 FNYEAQ. This CDR3 spans 14 amino acids. Between the trimmed V and J ends, which lost 4 bases and 6 bases, there was a span of 13 bases. In DNA form, the CDR3 reads TGTGCCAGCAGCTACTGGGCCGGGGGTCAGCCCCAGCATTTT. It yields the protein CASSYWAGGQPQHF.

In its sample, this clonotype was seen many times. J is TRBJ2-2 and V is TRBV9; 11 positions match TRBD2. There are 16 residues in the CDR3. The trim removed 3 bases at V and 2 bases at J, leaving 3 bases unmatched. Per germline, CDR1 SGDLS and CDR2 YYNGEE. CDR3 residues: CASSGTSGGNTGELFF. The CDR3 bases are TGTGCCAGCAGCGGAACTAGCGGGGGAAACACCGGGGAGCTGTTTTTT.

This clonotype was observed a handful of times. The chain links TRBV3-1 to TRBJ2-3; D is uncertain. CDR1 and CDR2 from the germline V gene are LGHDT and YNNKEL (reference sequence). The CDR3 length is 14 residues. V gave up 0 bases and J gave up 2 bases, with 6 bases separating them. The CDR3 sequence: CASSQDRVTDTQYF. The CDR3 DNA sequence: TGTGCCAGCAGCCAAGATCGGGTCACAGATACGCAGTATTTT.

A few counts support this clonotype. The CDR3 loop is CASSQEGGSTEQFF. For the CDR3, the DNA is TGCGCCAGCAGCCAAGAAGGGGGGTCGACTGAGCAGTTCTTC. The chain joins TRBV4-3 to TRBJ2-1; D is possibly TRBD1 or TRBD2 (6 bases each). Germline CDR1 reads LGHNA; CDR2 reads YSLEER. The CDR3 consists of 14 residues. The V end lost 0 bases, the J end lost 9 bases, and 12 bases lay between the germline ends.

The chain employs TRBV20-1 and TRBJ2-1, with D perhaps being TRBD1 or TRBD2 (5 bases each). The V end lost 7 bases, the J end lost 4 bases, and 20 bases lay between the germline ends. The length of the CDR3 is 15 residues. CDR1 and CDR2 (germline): DFQATT, SNEGSKA (reference sequence). The CDR3 DNA is TGCAGTGTCCGCCTCCCGGGGCCTGCATACAATGAGCAGTTCTTC. Its protein product is CSVRLPGPAYNEQFF.

This clonotype was seen a few times. The chain couples TRBV3-1 to TRBJ2-3, with 9 nucleotides matching TRBD2. This CDR3 comprises 17 residues. V gave up 0 bases and J gave up 4 bases; unmatched junction bases: 8. CDR1 LGHDT and CDR2 YNNKEL come from the germline V gene (reference sequence). The CDR3 sequence is CASSQDPPRGGADTQYF. In DNA, the CDR3 is TGTGCCAGCAGCCAAGACCCCCCGCGGGGGGGCGCAGATACGCAGTATTTT.

The chain carries TRBV5-1 and TRBJ1-4; 11 nucleotides agree with TRBD1. The germline CDR1 and CDR2 sequences are SGHRS and YFSETQ. The V and J ends lost 0 bases and 3 bases, in that order; junction bases with no gene match: 7. This CDR3 comprises 18 residues. The CDR3 nucleotides read TGCGCCAGCAGCTTGGCGGGACAGGGGGTCTCGGCTAATGAAAAACTGTTTTTT. Translation: CASSLAGQGVSANEKLFF.

In this sample, this clonotype turned up many times. The J gene is TRBJ2-3, the V gene TRBV7-6, with 13 nucleotides matching TRBD2. This CDR3 is built from 16 residues. Trimming removed 5 bases from V and 2 bases from J; junction bases left unmatched: 4. Germline V gives CDR1 SGHVS, CDR2 FNYEAQ. CDR3 in amino acids: CASSATSGGATDTQYF. The CDR3 region has the DNA TGTGCCAGCAGCGCTACTAGCGGGGGGGCCACAGATACGCAGTATTTT.

This clonotype was seen a handful of times. The CDR3 protein is CASSLNSGGVQETQYF. The CDR3 DNA reads TGTGCCAGCAGCTTAAATAGCGGGGGGGTCCAAGAGACCCAGTACTTC. This rearrangement joins TRBV11-2 to TRBJ2-5; 11 positions agree with TRBD2. The CDR3 extends over 16 amino acids. The trim removed 2 bases at V and 1 base at J, leaving 3 bases unmatched. Germline CDR1 is SGHAT and CDR2 is FQNNGV.

The genes are TRBV6-6 and TRBJ2-7; D possibly corresponds to TRBD1 (6 bases). Germline assignment: CDR1 MNHNY and CDR2 SVGAGI (reference sequence). V was shortened by 6 bases and J by 6 bases, with 21 bases between the two germline ends. The CDR3 totals 15 residues. CDR3 sequence reads: CASRPPGTSSAEQYF. The CDR3 DNA sequence: TGTGCCAGCAGGCCTCCCGGGACATCATCTGCCGAGCAGTACTTC.

As DNA, the CDR3 is TGTGCCAGCTCACCACGTCCCCCGGGACAGGGGTCAGATACGCAGTATTTT. Protein sequence: CASSPRPPGQGSDTQYF. The rearrangement joins TRBV18 to TRBJ2-3; TRBD1 matches at 10 bases. This CDR3 region has 17 residues. Unmatched junction bases numbered 8, after V lost 1 base and J lost 4 bases. Per the germline V gene, CDR1 is KGHSH and CDR2 is LQKENI.

The chain combines TRBV20-1 with TRBJ1-5, with 7 bases matching TRBD1. V shed 5 bases, J shed 7 bases, and the junction held 14 bases outside the gene matches. The V gene's germline CDR1 is DFQATT and CDR2 SNEGSKA (reference sequence). CDR3 size: 15 residues. DNA for the CDR3: TGCAGTGCTTCACAGGGGTCCCGAGTTTGGCAGCCCCAGCATTTT. Encoded protein: CSASQGSRVWQPQHF.

In this sample, this clonotype turned up a few times. The chain recombines TRBV11-2 with TRBJ2-1; 9 positions match TRBD1. Germline CDR1 and CDR2: SGHAT and FQNNGV. The trim removed 3 bases at V and 4 bases at J, leaving 7 bases unmatched. CDR3 size: 16 residues. The DNA of the CDR3 is TGTGCCAGCAGCTTGAGAGGACAGGGGAGTTACAATGAGCAGTTCTTC. Translating gives CASSLRGQGSYNEQFF.

The chain couples TRBV7-9 to TRBJ2-3; D remains ambiguous. Germline V gives CDR1 SEHNR, CDR2 FQNEAQ (reference sequence). CDR3 length equals 13 residues. Between the trimmed V and J ends, which lost 8 bases and 4 bases, there was a span of 13 bases. DNA of the CDR3: TGTGCCAGCTTCTGGGCCACCTCAGATACGCAGTATTTT. The encoded protein is CASFWATSDTQYF.

This chain connects TRBV20-1 to TRBJ2-3; maybe TRBD2 (5 bases). CDR1 and CDR2 from the germline V gene are DFQATT and SNEGSKA (reference sequence). This CDR3 has 15 amino acids. V was clipped by 6 bases and J by 0 bases, with 16 bases between them. Here the CDR3 DNA reads TGCAGTGCCCCCCGTGAGGGTACTAGCACAGATACGCAGTATTTT. It codes for CSAPREGTSTDTQYF.

This clonotype has ten or more counts. The V call is TRBV4-2, the J call TRBJ2-4; either TRBD1 or TRBD2 may fit D (6 bases each). V lost 4 bases and J 9 bases, leaving 16 bases between the germline ends. The germline CDR1 and CDR2 sequences are LGHNA and YNFKEQ. The CDR3 totals 14 residues. CDR3 residues: CASSPRERGVIQYF. The CDR3, as DNA: TGTGCCAGCAGCCCTAGGGAAAGGGGGGTCATTCAGTACTTC.

This clonotype has at least ten counts. V is TRBV5-1 and J is TRBJ1-1, with D possibly being TRBD1 (5 bases). Trimming cost V 4 bases and J 2 bases, with 21 bases left between them. CDR3 length: 17 residues. The germline gives CDR1 SGHRS, CDR2 YFSETQ. In nucleotides, the CDR3 is TGCGCCAGCAGCCACATTAGAACAGGAACCTCAAACACTGAAGCTTTCTTT. It translates to CASSHIRTGTSNTEAFF.

This clonotype has ten or more counts. The V gene is TRBV12-3 or TRBV12-4, the J gene TRBJ2-1; perhaps TRBD1 as D (5 bases). The CDR3 has 13 residues. The ends were cut back, 5 bases at V and 4 bases at J, with 9 bases in the middle. CDR3 sequence (DNA): TGTGCCAGCAGTCCAGACAGATACAATGAGCAGTTCTTC. Translation gives CASSPDRYNEQFF.

J is TRBJ2-5 and V is TRBV6-6; D tentatively reads TRBD1 or TRBD2 (5 bases each). Germline-derived CDR1 and CDR2 are MNHNY and SVGAGI (reference sequence). V was shortened by 0 bases and J by 4 bases, with 12 bases between the two germline ends. The length of the CDR3 is 15 residues. CDR3 sequence: CASSYSVRGGETQYF. The CDR3 nucleotides read TGTGCCAGCAGTTACTCGGTTCGTGGGGGAGAGACCCAGTACTTC.

J is TRBJ1-5 and V is TRBV19, with D possibly matching TRBD1 (6 bases). CDR1 and CDR2 from the germline V gene are LNHDA and SQIVND (reference sequence). Trimming took off 2 bases at V and 2 bases at J, with 10 bases between the two ends. CDR3 size: 15 residues. This CDR3 reads CASSISSGGNQPQHF. The CDR3 coding sequence is TGTGCCAGTAGTATAAGTTCAGGGGGCAATCAGCCCCAGCATTTT.